The subject of this entry is one T cell receptor (beta chain). The antigen is undetermined. Here immunoSEQ multiplex PCR was the method, and the copy in TCRdb shows in-frame clones only, minus some. Among about 97,000 clones listed, 90% were seen once. The entry originates in a study of graft-versus-host responses after intestinal transplantation. Study summary: Multivisceral, liver-intestinal, or isolated intestinal grafts went to recipients. The study gave all recipients anti-thymocyte globulin induction, then tacrolimus and steroids for roughly 3 years.

Study observations and caveats: Among recipient marrow samples, GvH clones were found; some appeared first in ileum or blood. Association was observed between peak circulating GvH clone levels and early post-transplant HvG declines.

Germline loops: CDR1 MNHEY, CDR2 SVGAGI. With V trimmed by 10 bases and J by 4 bases, 6 bases remained unmatched. The CDR3 has 12 amino acids. The material was PBMCs, obtained roughly 68 weeks after intestinal transplant. This sequence joins TRBV6-5 and TRBJ1-2, with 7 nucleotides matching TRBD1. The receptor's source is a human patient who received an intestinal transplant, so some T cells may come from the graft donor. The CDR3 protein is CATRDRAYGYTF. The DNA of the CDR3 is TGTGCCACACGCGACAGGGCCTATGGCTACACCTTC.